This T cell receptor beta chain was identified in a study of T cell responses to AZD1222 COVID-19 vaccine. TCRdb's copy holds only in-frame clones and misses some; the assay was immunoSEQ multiplex PCR. The table shows 120,000 to 150,000 clones, with about 90% occurring only once. The study, taken as a whole, reports: Unmutated variant regions are reportedly targeted by nearly half of spike-specific TCRs. Spike was spanned by vaccine-associated CD4 TCRs, which were dominant at 160-218 and 743-854. Spike-specific TCR breadth rose after two AZD1222 doses, and depth rose as well. White British donors predominated, females outnumbered males, and clonal diversity was possibly underestimated.

In regard to this clone: Its antigen is not known.

The sample consisted of peripheral blood, taken on day 0 of AZD1222 vaccination. The sequence was obtained from an adult in good health.

CDR3 in amino acids: CASSETLNTEAFF. CDR3 nucleotide sequence: TGTGCCAGCAGTGAAACTTTGAACACTGAAGCTTTCTTT. The chain links TRBV2 to TRBJ1-1; no definite D call. This CDR3 has 13 residues. Germline V gene sequence: CDR1 SNHLY, CDR2 FYNNEI. Deletions cut 2 bases from V and 0 bases from J, with 4 bases between.